This note documents a single T cell receptor (beta chain) sequence. What it recognizes is unknown. The assay was immunoSEQ multiplex PCR, and TCRdb's table has in-frame clones only and misses some. Here the sample spans over 2,000,000 clones, around 93% being singletons. The naive CD8 population came from CD45RO-negative cells selected for CCR7, without terminally differentiated effector memory CD45RA+ cells. The data were obtained in a study of shared clonotypes between healthy human individuals. Findings and caveats of the study: Naive subsets generally had larger estimated richness than memory subsets. Rarefaction exposed incomplete sorted-subset sequencing despite large depth. In a few donors, approximately 5% of naive CD4 clonotypes appeared in common. When compared with the clonotypes that were shared by all four sorted-subset donors, the non-shared clonotypes turned out to have lower generation probabilities.

This clonotype was obtained from a man aged 18 to 29 in good health. Some clones in this sample may be carry-over from other donors' samples. Sequenced sample: naive CD8+ T cells from PBMCs.

The CDR3: CASSRLALPYEQYF. DNA of the CDR3: TGTGCCAGCAGTCGACTAGCTCTTCCTTACGAGCAGTACTTC. The chain joins TRBV5-6 to TRBJ2-7, with 7 bases lining up with TRBD2. The junction had 9 bases not matched to a gene; V was cut back by 5 bases and J by 4 bases. Germline CDR1 SGHDT, CDR2 YYEEEE. This CDR3 contains 14 residues. Together with reference TRBV5-6 and TRBJ2-7, the CDR3 gives the full variable domain: DAGVTQSPTHLIKTRGQQVTLRCSPKSGHDTVSWYQQALGQGPQFIFQYYEEEERQRGNFPDRFSGHQFPNYSSELNVNALLLGDSALYLCASSRLALPYEQYFGPGTRLTVT.